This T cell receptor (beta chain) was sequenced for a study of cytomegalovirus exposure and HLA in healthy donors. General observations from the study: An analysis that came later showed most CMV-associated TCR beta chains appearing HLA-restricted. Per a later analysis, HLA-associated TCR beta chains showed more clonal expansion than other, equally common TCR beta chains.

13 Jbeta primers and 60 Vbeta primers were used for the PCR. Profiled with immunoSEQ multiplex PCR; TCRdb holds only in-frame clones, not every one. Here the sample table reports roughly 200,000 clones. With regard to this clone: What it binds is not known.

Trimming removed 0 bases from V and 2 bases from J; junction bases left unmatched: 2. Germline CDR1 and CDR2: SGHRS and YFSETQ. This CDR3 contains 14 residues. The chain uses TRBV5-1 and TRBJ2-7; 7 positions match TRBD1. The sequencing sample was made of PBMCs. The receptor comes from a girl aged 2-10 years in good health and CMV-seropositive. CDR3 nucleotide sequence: TGCGCCAGCAGCTTGGCTGGGACAGCCTACGAGCAGTACTTC. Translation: CASSLAGTAYEQYF. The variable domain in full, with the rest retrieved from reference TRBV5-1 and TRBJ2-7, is KAGVTQTPRYLIKTRGQQVTLSCSPISGHRSVSWYQQTPGQGLQFLFEYFSETQRNKGNFPGRFSGRQFSNSRSEMNVSTLELGDSALYLCASSLAGTAYEQYFGPGTRLTVT.